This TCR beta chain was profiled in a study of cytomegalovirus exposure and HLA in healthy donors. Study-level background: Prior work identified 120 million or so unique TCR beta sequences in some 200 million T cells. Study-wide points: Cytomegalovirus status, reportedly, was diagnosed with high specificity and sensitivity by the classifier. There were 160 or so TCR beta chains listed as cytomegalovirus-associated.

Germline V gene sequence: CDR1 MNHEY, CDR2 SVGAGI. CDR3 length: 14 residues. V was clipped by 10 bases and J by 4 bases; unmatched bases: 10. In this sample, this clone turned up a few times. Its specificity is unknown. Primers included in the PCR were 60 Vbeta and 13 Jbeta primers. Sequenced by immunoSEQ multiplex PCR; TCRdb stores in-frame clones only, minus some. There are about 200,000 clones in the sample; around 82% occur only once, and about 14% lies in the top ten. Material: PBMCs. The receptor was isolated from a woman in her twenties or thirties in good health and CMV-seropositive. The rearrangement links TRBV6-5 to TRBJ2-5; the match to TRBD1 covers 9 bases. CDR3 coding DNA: TGTGCCACCGCTGGGACAGGGAGGTTAGAGACCCAGTACTTC. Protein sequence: CATAGTGRLETQYF.